The following is a T cell receptor beta chain sequence with its context. The CDR3 has 14 amino acids. Trimming shortened V by 0 bases and J by 8 bases, and 10 bases separated the two germline ends. The germline gives CDR1 MNHEY, CDR2 SVGAGI. The protocol was immunoSEQ multiplex PCR, while the TCRdb copy is restricted to in-frame clones and leaves out a portion. The repertoire holds around 77,000 clones, roughly 91% seen once, with around 0.7% in the top ten. The sample belongs to a study of T cell changes during pregnancy in multiple sclerosis. V and J are TRBV6-5 and TRBJ1-4; D is unclear. The sample in question was peripheral blood, obtained in the third trimester of pregnancy. This receptor was identified in a female donor in good health, enrolled as a control in a pregnancy study. CDR3 sequence: CASSYSGTGEKLFF. The CDR3 nucleotides read TGTGCCAGCAGTTACTCTGGAACGGGGGAAAAACTGTTTTTT.